This T cell receptor (beta chain) comes out of a study of blood T cell repertoires in COVID-19. Overall study context: Some COVID-19 samples were acute and others convalescent; all came from the United States, Italy and Spain. T cells, B-cell-depleted T cells, or PBMCs supplied cDNA or gDNA.

In the study's own analysis: Amplification from reference gene primers served as the basis for estimated nucleated cell counts. The repertoire was sequenced with immunoSEQ multiplex PCR; TCRdb's copy has only in-frame clones and lacks some. V and J calls and clone size are those listed in that table; D and trimming were worked out from the DNA. This table has approximately 150,000 clones, 76% appearing once. The V gene end was trimmed by 3 bases and the J gene end by 6 bases; junction bases not matched to a gene: 5. CDR1 is KGHSH, CDR2 LQKENI, per germline. This CDR3 has 16 residues. This sequence was found in a man aged 60 to 69 with acute or convalescent COVID-19. Sequenced input: peripheral blood. The chain employs TRBV18 and TRBJ2-5, with 15 bases aligning to TRBD2. In DNA, the CDR3 is TGTGCCAGCTCACCCCCTGGACTAGCGGGAGGGAAGACCCAGTACTTC. This codes for CASSPPGLAGGKTQYF.